Sequencing of this T cell receptor beta chain was carried out in a study of cytomegalovirus exposure and HLA in healthy donors. Study background: Of all 400 or so donors who were genotyped, around 79% belonged to the Caucasian-associated ancestry cluster. Study outcomes and limitations: The study flagged about 150 TCR beta chains as cytomegalovirus-associated. Diagnosis of cytomegalovirus status made by the classifier reportedly showed high specificity and sensitivity.

PCR primers comprised 60 Vbeta and 13 Jbeta primers. Clones were sequenced by immunoSEQ multiplex PCR, and TCRdb holds only the in-frame ones, with some missing. The data show some 150,000 clones, approximately 82% seen once. Germline V gene sequence: CDR1 SGHAT, CDR2 FQNNGV. This CDR3 has 16 residues. V lost 4 bases to trimming and J lost 4 bases; unmatched junction nucleotides: 13. This clone came up once. What it binds is not known. Sample: PBMCs. The chain is built from TRBV11-2 and TRBJ2-7; 7 bases are a match to TRBD2. The sequence was collected from a woman aged 35 to 49 in good health and CMV-seronegative. The CDR3 nucleotides read TGTGCCAGCAGCTCTCCTAGCGGAAAGCGCCCTTACGAGCAGTACTTC. The encoded protein is CASSSPSGKRPYEQYF.